This T cell receptor (beta chain) stems from a study of T cell repertoires in cytomegalovirus infection. From the reads, TCRdb called clonotypes with MiXCR, one entry per CDR3 protein. The repertoire includes around 630,000 distinct CDR3 sequences, about 24% of them detected once, and 8% sits in the top ten. The CDR3 consists of 20 residues. With 0 bases clipped from V and 2 bases from J, the junction kept 17 bases outside the gene matches. The germline CDR1 and CDR2 sequences are MNHEY and SVGEGT. The chain employs TRBV6-2 or TRBV6-3 and TRBJ2-3, with TRBD2 matching 7 bases. Sequencing used CD8+ T cells from PBMCs. The origin of this receptor is a human donor in good health (CMV status not recorded). Some clones in this sample may be carry-over from other donors' samples. CDR3 loop: CASSYSTGVRSGDLTDTQYF. CDR3 DNA sequence: TGTGCCAGCAGTTACTCGACCGGGGTTCGGAGCGGGGACCTCACAGATACGCAGTATTTT.